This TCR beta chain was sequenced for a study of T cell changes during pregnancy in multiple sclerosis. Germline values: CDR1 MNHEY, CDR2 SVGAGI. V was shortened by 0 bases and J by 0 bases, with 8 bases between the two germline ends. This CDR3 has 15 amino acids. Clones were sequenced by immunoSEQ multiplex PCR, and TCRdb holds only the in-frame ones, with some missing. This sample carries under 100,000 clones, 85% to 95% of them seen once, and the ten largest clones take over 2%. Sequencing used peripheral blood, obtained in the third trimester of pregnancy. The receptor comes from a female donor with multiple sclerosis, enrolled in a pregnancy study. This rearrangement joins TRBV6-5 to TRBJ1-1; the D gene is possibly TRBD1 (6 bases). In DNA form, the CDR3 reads TGTGCCAGCAGTTACTCTGGACAGTTGAACACTGAAGCTTTCTTT. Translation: CASSYSGQLNTEAFF.